These 26 T cell receptor beta chains share one sample of origin, sequenced in a study of T cells in Graves' hyperthyroidism and ophthalmopathy (dated by TCRdb to between 2018 and 2020). The library was built by means of multiplex PCR. TCRdb names Illumina HiSeq 2000 as the instrument used. The TCR beta CDR3 regions were amplified from RNA transcripts. The TCR CDR3 was subjected to a first round of RT-PCR using the HTBI primer set and the Qiagen OneStep RT-PCR kit. TCRdb reanalyzed the raw reads on its own, using fastp at Q25 for trimming and MiXCR for clone calling, and kept in-frame beta chains. Rows are combined by CDR3 protein, so each entry shows the most common genes and DNA. The sample table shows roughly 640,000 distinct CDR3 sequences, and around 15% are seen once. The top ten clones comprise 2.5% to 4% of the sample. The sample taken for sequencing was blood. The receptor set was obtained from a woman in her 40s with Graves' ophthalmopathy.

In its sample, this clonotype was seen many times. The rearrangement links TRBV12-3 or TRBV12-4 to TRBJ1-1; D gene unclear. Trimming pared 6 bases from V and 5 bases from J, leaving 13 bases between. The CDR3 totals 13 residues. The CDR3 DNA reads TGTGCCAGCAGCCCGACCCGCGCAACTGAAGCTTTCTTT. Translation gives CASSPTRATEAFF.

This clonotype has more than one count but fewer than ten. This chain links TRBV5-1 with TRBJ1-1, with 7 bases identical to TRBD1. V dropped 7 bases and J dropped 1; count of bases not matched to a gene: 10. This CDR3 has 15 residues. Per germline, CDR1 SGHRS and CDR2 YFSETQ. The CDR3: CASSTLGTANTEAFF. The CDR3 DNA reads as TGCGCCAGCTCCACTCTCGGGACAGCGAACACTGAAGCTTTCTTT.

CDR3: CASSPGGPNQPQHF. The CDR3 DNA follows: TGTGCCAGCTCACCTGGGGGGCCCAATCAGCCCCAGCATTTT. V is TRBV18 and J is TRBJ1-5; D is perhaps TRBD1 (6 bases). The CDR3 is made up of 14 amino acids. Germline values: CDR1 KGHSH, CDR2 LQKENI. V was clipped by 3 bases and J by 3 bases, with 9 bases between them.

Only a few counts were recorded for this clonotype. This may arise from a read error, as a much more abundant clone is one base away. V gene TRBV3-1 combines with J gene TRBJ1-1; D unclear. Germline V CDR1 and CDR2: LGHDT, YNNKEL (reference sequence). The V gene lost 1 base and the J gene lost 2 bases, with 11 bases spanning the gap. CDR3 length: 15 amino acids. The CDR3 nucleotides read TGTGCCAGCAGCCAAGTAGTTAGGTTTAACACTGAAGCTTTCTTT. It specifies CASSQVVRFNTEAFF.

The CDR3 DNA sequence: TGCAGCGCTGGACAGGGGAAAGAGACCCAGTACTTC. Residues: CSAGQGKETQYF. The chain employs TRBV29-1 and TRBJ2-5; TRBD1 matches 9 bases. The length of the CDR3 is 12 residues. Germline CDR1 SQVTM, CDR2 ANQGSEA. Germline trimming cut 7 bases from V and 3 bases from J; bases unmatched to any gene: 3.

This clonotype was counted between two and nine times. The rearrangement joins TRBV28 to TRBJ2-4; D may be TRBD1 (6 bases). V was trimmed by 6 bases and J by 9 bases, leaving 15 bases between them. The CDR3 is 13 residues long. The V gene's germline CDR1 is MDHEN and CDR2 SYDVKM. The DNA of the CDR3 is TGTGCCAGCAGAGAGACAGGCAGGGGCATTCAGTACTTC. Its translation is CASRETGRGIQYF.

This clonotype was picked up many times. This sequence joins TRBV10-1 and TRBJ2-1, with 7 bases matching TRBD1. In germline, CDR1 is WNHNN, CDR2 SYGVQD (reference sequence). V dropped 1 base and J dropped 8; count of bases not matched to a gene: 2. The CDR3 runs 13 residues. The CDR3 DNA is TGCGCCAGCAGTGAGTTCACAGGGGATGAGCAGTTCTTC. Encoded protein: CASSEFTGDEQFF.

In its sample, this clonotype was seen many times. This sequence joins TRBV12-3 or TRBV12-4 and TRBJ2-2; 8 positions agree with TRBD2. Trimming at V came to 5 bases and at J to 0 bases, leaving 2 bases not matched to a gene. CDR3 size: 15 residues. The CDR3 here is CASSPAGANTGELFF. CDR3 coding DNA: TGTGCCAGCAGTCCAGCGGGGGCGAACACCGGGGAGCTGTTTTTT.

This clonotype was observed a handful of times. The chain combines TRBV20-1 with TRBJ2-3; tentatively, D is TRBD2 (6 bases). This CDR3 contains 14 residues. V was shortened by 3 bases and J by 4 bases, with 14 bases between the two germline ends. Germline values: CDR1 DFQATT, CDR2 SNEGSKA (reference sequence). CDR3 residues: CSASLSGVPDTQYF. CDR3 nucleotides: TGCAGTGCTAGTTTGTCGGGAGTCCCAGATACGCAGTATTTT.

The rearrangement links TRBV27 to TRBJ1-6; D possibly corresponds to TRBD1 (6 bases). This CDR3 region has 16 residues. Germline CDR1 reads MNHEY; CDR2 reads SMNVEV (reference sequence). V lost 5 bases and J lost 6, with 17 bases in between. In nucleotides, the CDR3 is TGTGCCAGCAGTACCCGACAGGAGTCTCCTAATTCACCCCTCCACTTT. Protein product: CASSTRQESPNSPLHF.

The genes are TRBV27 and TRBJ2-5; D is undetermined. Germline-derived CDR1 and CDR2 are MNHEY and SMNVEV (reference sequence). The V gene lost 5 bases and the J gene lost 0 bases, with 10 bases spanning the gap. This CDR3 comprises 14 residues. The CDR3 protein is CASSVGLYQETQYF. Here the CDR3 DNA reads TGTGCCAGCAGTGTCGGCTTGTACCAAGAGACCCAGTACTTC.

A few counts support this clonotype. The chain couples TRBV20-1 to TRBJ2-1, with TRBD2 as a possible D gene (6 bases). The V end was cut by 5 bases, the J end by 0 bases, with 17 bases between. The germline V gene has CDR1 DFQATT and CDR2 SNEGSKA (reference sequence). The CDR3 consists of 16 residues. The CDR3 protein is CSAGGTTRVSYNEQFF. The CDR3 DNA sequence: TGCAGTGCTGGAGGGACCACTCGAGTCTCCTACAATGAGCAGTTCTTC.

The rearrangement joins TRBV15 to TRBJ2-5, with 7 bases identical to TRBD1. The germline gives CDR1 LNHNV, CDR2 YYDKDF (reference sequence). The CDR3 is 20 amino acids. With V trimmed by 1 base and J by 6 bases, 23 bases remained unmatched. CDR3 coding DNA: TGTGCCACCAGCAGAGTTTCGTCGGGACAGTTTAATCTAGAAGGACAGACCCAGTACTTC. Its translation is CATSRVSSGQFNLEGQTQYF.

This clonotype was seen many times. The chain carries TRBV7-3 and TRBJ2-1, with 9 bases identical to TRBD1. This CDR3 region has 16 residues. Looked up from germline, CDR1 is SGHTA and CDR2 is FQGTGA. After removal of 3 bases from V and 1 base from J, the junction contained 4 bases not matched to a gene. The CDR3 DNA follows: TGTGCCAGCAGCTTTGGACAGGGGAGGTCCTACAATGAGCAGTTCTTC. Translating it yields CASSFGQGRSYNEQFF.

This clonotype was found many times. V and J are TRBV18 and TRBJ2-5; D remains unclear. V gave up 3 bases and J gave up 5 bases, with 7 bases separating them. The CDR3 loop spans 12 amino acids. Germline CDR1 and CDR2: KGHSH and LQKENI. The CDR3 nucleotides read TGTGCCAGCTCACCTTATGGGGAGACCCAGTACTTC. Its translation is CASSPYGETQYF.

This clonotype was picked up a small number of times. This sequence joins TRBV20-1 and TRBJ1-6; no firm D call. Trimming took off 1 base at V and 7 bases at J, with 14 bases between the two ends. The CDR3 is 15 residues long. Per the germline V gene, CDR1 is DFQATT and CDR2 is SNEGSKA (reference sequence). The CDR3 reads CSARGGRGRNSPLHF. CDR3 coding DNA: TGCAGTGCTAGAGGTGGCCGGGGTCGGAATTCACCCCTCCACTTT.

Points on this clonotype: At one boundary the junction diverges from the germline segment, which might be a read error. V is TRBV6-1 and J is TRBJ2-1; no reliable D call. Germline V gene data show CDR1 as MNHNS and CDR2 as SASEGT. This CDR3 has 16 amino acids. CDR3 in amino acids: CASSEAFVVGPNEQFF. For the CDR3, the DNA is TGTGCCAGCAGTGAAGCGTTCGTTGTAGGACCCAATGAACAGTTCTTC.

The rearrangement links TRBV7-2 to TRBJ2-5; 7 nucleotides match TRBD2. This CDR3 is built from 16 residues. Germline trimming cut 5 bases from V and 0 bases from J; bases unmatched to any gene: 9. Germline V gene data show CDR1 as SGHTA and CDR2 as FQGNSA. CDR3 DNA: TGTGCCAGCAGCAACCGGGACTACCTGTACCAAGAGACCCAGTACTTC. It codes for CASSNRDYLYQETQYF.

This clonotype was seen repeatedly, ten times or more. The genes are TRBV20-1 and TRBJ2-1; TRBD2 is a possible D gene (5 bases). The CDR3 is made up of 13 amino acids. Germline V gives CDR1 DFQATT, CDR2 SNEGSKA (reference sequence). Trimming stripped 6 bases from V and 4 bases from J, with 13 bases between. The CDR3 loop is CSAAPGGYNEQFF. The CDR3, as DNA: TGCAGTGCAGCCCCTGGCGGGTACAATGAGCAGTTCTTC.

This clonotype was found a few times. One junction end does not reproduce the germline sequence, and a read error may be involved. This chain connects TRBV18 to TRBJ2-1; D uncertain. Germline CDR1 KGHSH, CDR2 LQKENI. This CDR3 region has 14 residues. Here the CDR3 reads CASSPAFVVNEQLF. CDR3 nucleotide sequence: TGTGCCAGCTCACCGGCGTTTGTGGTCAATGAGCAGCTCTTC.

This clonotype was seen ten or more times. The rearrangement links TRBV18 to TRBJ1-5, with D uncertain. The V end lost 5 bases, the J end lost 3 bases, and 11 bases lay between the germline ends. This CDR3 spans 14 amino acids. Germline V CDR1 and CDR2: KGHSH, LQKENI. CDR3 in amino acids: CASSYRQNNQPQHF. DNA of the CDR3: TGTGCCAGCTCATATAGACAAAACAATCAGCCCCAGCATTTT.

This clonotype was detected ten times or more. This chain connects TRBV2 to TRBJ2-5; 12 nucleotides align to TRBD1. The CDR3 has 18 amino acids. The germline V gene encodes CDR1 SNHLY and CDR2 FYNNEI. The ends lost 2 bases at V and 4 bases at J; junction bases unmatched: 11. The CDR3 DNA sequence: TGTGCCAGCAGTGAACTGCCGGGACAGGGGGCAGGGAGAGAGACCCAGTACTTC. Protein: CASSELPGQGAGRETQYF.

The chain combines TRBV5-6 with TRBJ2-2; 13 nucleotides line up with TRBD2. The V gene's germline CDR1 is SGHDT and CDR2 YYEEEE. The CDR3 length is 17 residues. V shed 5 bases and J 5 bases; nucleotides not matched to a gene: 9. The CDR3 DNA reads TGTGCCAGCAGTCCCAGGACTAGCGGGAGTGGTACCGGGGAGCTGTTTTTT. It is translated as CASSPRTSGSGTGELFF.

Comment on this clonotype: A much larger clone sits a single nucleotide away, making a read error possible. This chain links TRBV11-2 with TRBJ2-5; D not resolved. V lost 0 bases to trimming and J lost 13 bases, with 12 bases between them. Per the germline V gene, CDR1 is SGHAT and CDR2 is FQNNGV. This CDR3 is built from 12 residues. This CDR3 is CASSLDSGPRYF. The CDR3 coding sequence is TGTGCCAGCAGCTTAGATTCCGGGCCCCGGTACTTC. Drawing the rest from reference TRBV11-2 and TRBJ2-5, the complete variable domain is EAGVAQSPRYKIIEKRQSVAFWCNPISGHATLYWYQQILGQGPKLLIQFQNNGVVDDSQLPKDRFSAERLKGVDSTLKIQPAKLEDSAVYLCASSLDSGPRYFGPGTRLLVL.

This clonotype has a handful of counts. V is TRBV25-1 and J is TRBJ1-1; 7 bases match TRBD1. CDR3 size: 15 residues. Germline V gives CDR1 MGHDK, CDR2 SYGVNS. V lost 4 bases, J lost 1 base, and 6 bases stayed unmatched. The CDR3 DNA reads TGTGCCAGCAGTGGACAGGGTTTTACGAACACTGAAGCTTTCTTT. This translates into CASSGQGFTNTEAFF.

There are many counts of this clonotype. The V gene is TRBV20-1, the J gene TRBJ1-1; D remains unclear. V lost 3 bases and J lost 0, with 8 bases in between. Germline V gene data show CDR1 as DFQATT and CDR2 as SNEGSKA (reference sequence). The CDR3 extends over 13 amino acids. The CDR3 here is CSASPHLNTEAFF. As DNA, the CDR3 is TGCAGTGCTAGCCCGCACCTGAACACTGAAGCTTTCTTT.